These 32 T cell receptor beta chains came from one sample sequenced in a study of blood T cell repertoires in COVID-19. Sequencing used immunoSEQ multiplex PCR; TCRdb keeps in-frame clones, though not all of them. The sample contains over 600,000 clones, over 80% of which appear only once. Sequencing was carried out using peripheral blood. All receptors derive from a woman aged 18 to 35 with acute or convalescent COVID-19.

The rearrangement uses TRBV4-1 and TRBJ2-4; 7 nucleotides align to TRBD2. The CDR3 length is 19 residues. V lost 2 bases to trimming and J lost 0 bases; unmatched junction nucleotides: 13. Germline V CDR1 and CDR2: MGHRA, YSYEKL. The CDR3 DNA follows: TGCGCCAGCAGCCAACTCCTGCCTCCTAGCGGACTAGCCAAAAACATTCAGTACTTC. Its protein is CASSQLLPPSGLAKNIQYF.

About this clone: Mismatch with germline at one junction end may stem from a read error. The chain is built from TRBV5-5 and TRBJ1-5; the D is unclear. Germline V gene data show CDR1 as SGHKS and CDR2 as YYEKEE (reference sequence). This CDR3 spans 17 amino acids. The CDR3 sequence is CASSGREAENFNQPRHF. The CDR3 region has the DNA TGTGCCAGCAGCGGCCGGGAAGCTGAGAACTTCAATCAGCCCCGGCATTTT.

The rearrangement joins TRBV5-1 to TRBJ2-2; the D gene is possibly TRBD2 (5 bases). V lost 4 bases, J lost 1 base, and 8 bases lay in between. This CDR3 contains 14 residues. Germline assignment: CDR1 SGHRS and CDR2 YFSETQ. CDR3 sequence: CASSRGRNTGELFF. For the CDR3, the DNA is TGCGCCAGCAGCCGGGGAAGGAACACCGGGGAGCTGTTTTTT.

Note on this clone: This specimen includes other DNA sequences encoding the same CDR3. V gene TRBV30 combines with J gene TRBJ1-5; the D is unclear. The CDR3 runs to 15 residues. Germline loops: CDR1 GTSNPN, CDR2 SVGIG (reference sequence). V gave up 0 bases and J gave up 0 bases, with 9 bases separating them. CDR3 in DNA: TGTGCCTGGAGTGTCGGAGGTAATAGCAATCAGCCCCAGCATTTT. As protein: CAWSVGGNSNQPQHF.

The CDR3 DNA reads TGCGCCAGCAGCCAAACCCCCCCGCAGTTCCAAGAGACCCAGTACTTC. This codes for CASSQTPPQFQETQYF. V usage is TRBV4-1 and J usage is TRBJ2-5, with no clear D. The germline V and J ends were trimmed by 2 bases and 1 base, with 14 bases remaining between them. Germline V lookup: CDR1 MGHRA, CDR2 YSYEKL. The CDR3 sequence is 16 residues long.

The chain employs TRBV5-1 and TRBJ2-7, with TRBD1 matching over 8 bases. From germline, CDR1 is SGHRS and CDR2 YFSETQ. V lost 0 bases, J lost 3 bases, and 2 bases stayed unmatched. This CDR3 contains 14 residues. The CDR3 is CASSLADRGYEQYF. The CDR3 DNA is TGCGCCAGCAGCTTGGCCGACAGGGGCTACGAGCAGTACTTC.

The gene calls are TRBV4-1 and TRBJ1-2; 7 bases align to TRBD1. The CDR3 runs to 17 residues. V was clipped by 0 bases and J by 3 bases; unmatched bases: 10. Germline assignment: CDR1 MGHRA and CDR2 YSYEKL. CDR3 protein: CASSQENRPGGHYGYTF. DNA of the CDR3: TGCGCCAGCAGCCAAGAGAATAGGCCAGGGGGGCACTATGGCTACACCTTC.

CDR3 in amino acids: CASSSPGGTYNEQFF. The CDR3 nucleotides are TGTGCCAGCAGTAGCCCGGGGGGAACCTACAATGAGCAGTTCTTC. V gene TRBV6-5 combines with J gene TRBJ2-1, with 7 bases that match TRBD2. The CDR3 totals 15 residues. V shed 5 bases and J 2 bases; nucleotides not matched to a gene: 6. Germline V gene sequence: CDR1 MNHEY, CDR2 SVGAGI.

Only a few counts were recorded for this clone. The V gene is TRBV7-2, the J gene TRBJ1-2; TRBD1 matches at 7 bases. Per the germline V gene, CDR1 is SGHTA and CDR2 is FQGNSA. The CDR3 extends over 14 amino acids. J gave up 3 bases and V 3 bases, and 4 bases lay outside the gene matches. The CDR3 DNA sequence: TGTGCCAGCAGCTTCGAACAGGGGCACTATGGCTACACCTTC. Encoded protein: CASSFEQGHYGYTF.

This clone was observed a few times. The chain has TRBV12-5 and TRBJ1-2, with 9 bases matching TRBD1. This CDR3 spans 14 amino acids. V was pared by 6 bases and J by 4 bases, with 6 bases of the junction left unmatched. Germline CDR1 and CDR2: LGHNT and FRNRAP. Written as DNA, the CDR3 is TGTGCTAGTGGGATACAGGGGGCCGGCTATGGCTACACCTTC. Translated: CASGIQGAGYGYTF.

The chain is built from TRBV2 and TRBJ1-5; 10 bases align to TRBD1. V lost 6 bases, J lost 0 bases, and 2 bases stayed unmatched. The CDR3 has 15 amino acids. Germline V lookup: CDR1 SNHLY, CDR2 FYNNEI. In nucleotides, the CDR3 is TGTGCCAGCAGAGGACAGGGGGATAGCAATCAGCCCCAGCATTTT. Amino acids: CASRGQGDSNQPQHF. Variable domain in full (rest from reference TRBV2 and TRBJ1-5): EPEVTQTPSHQVTQMGQEVILRCVPISNHLYFYWYRQILGQKVEFLVSFYNNEISEKSEIFDDQFSVERPDGSNFTLKIRSTKLEDSAMYFCASRGQGDSNQPQHFGDGTRLSIL.

This rearrangement joins TRBV24-1 to TRBJ2-1; 12 nucleotides agree with TRBD2. Germline V CDR1 and CDR2: KGHDR, SFDVKD. The CDR3 loop spans 14 amino acids. Germline trimming cut 10 bases from V and 7 bases from J; bases unmatched to any gene: 7. The CDR3 spells CATQLAGGLNEQFF. The CDR3 DNA follows: TGTGCCACACAACTAGCGGGGGGTCTAAATGAGCAGTTCTTC.

The rearrangement uses TRBV7-2 and TRBJ2-3; D gene ambiguous. This CDR3 contains 14 residues. Germline CDR1 and CDR2: SGHTA and FQGNSA. V was clipped by 1 base and J by 6 bases, with 11 bases between them. CDR3 DNA: TGTGCCAGCAGCTTAGTGGCTGGCCAGGATACGCAGTATTTT. It translates to CASSLVAGQDTQYF.

The chain carries TRBV5-1 and TRBJ2-1; the match to TRBD2 covers 14 bases. The germline gives CDR1 SGHRS, CDR2 YFSETQ. The CDR3 is made up of 17 amino acids. The V segment lost 4 bases and the J segment 0 bases; nucleotides outside the gene matches: 3. DNA for the CDR3: TGCGCCAGCAGCCGGACTAGCGGGGGGCTCTCCTACAATGAGCAGTTCTTC. Its translation is CASSRTSGGLSYNEQFF.

The chain uses TRBV6-5 and TRBJ1-1, with D uncertain. Germline lookup yields CDR1 MNHEY and CDR2 SVGAGI. The CDR3 length is 13 residues. The V end lost 7 bases, the J end lost 4 bases, and 13 bases lay between the germline ends. The CDR3 nucleotides read TGTGCCAGCAAAGAGGGATTTGGCACTGAAGCTTTCTTT. Translated: CASKEGFGTEAFF.

The rearrangement uses TRBV4-3 and TRBJ2-7; TRBD1 might be the D (5 bases). Trimming removed 3 bases at V and 6 bases at J, with 12 bases between. CDR3 size: 13 residues. Germline lookup yields CDR1 LGHNA and CDR2 YSLEER. The CDR3 region is CASSHLTVGEQYF. The CDR3 region has the DNA TGCGCCAGCAGCCATTTGACAGTCGGCGAGCAGTACTTC.

The genes are TRBV30 and TRBJ2-7, with 7 bases identical to TRBD1. This CDR3 has 17 residues. V lost 1 base, J lost 2 bases, and 14 bases stayed unmatched. Germline CDR1 is GTSNPN and CDR2 is SVGIG (reference sequence). CDR3 in amino acids: CAWSARGWDSRTYEQYF. In nucleotides, the CDR3 is TGTGCCTGGAGTGCCAGGGGATGGGACAGCCGAACCTACGAGCAGTACTTC.

Details on this clone: The sample carries other DNA sequences with the same CDR3. The chain joins TRBV4-1 to TRBJ1-2; D remains unclear. CDR1 MGHRA and CDR2 YSYEKL come from the germline V gene. V was clipped by 1 base and J by 2 bases, with 8 bases between them. The CDR3 length is 14 residues. The DNA of the CDR3 is TGCGCCAGCAGCCAAGGAGGCCTAAACTATGGCTACACCTTC. Its translation: CASSQGGLNYGYTF.

This chain uses TRBV10-2 with TRBJ1-2, with TRBD1 identical over 8 bases. The J segment lost 4 bases and the V segment lost 6 bases, leaving 7 bases of the junction unmatched. Looked up from germline, CDR1 is WSHSY and CDR2 is SAAADI. The CDR3 contains 14 residues. DNA of the CDR3: TGCGCCAGCAGGGACGGACAGGGCGGCTATGGCTACACCTTC. As protein: CASRDGQGGYGYTF.

The chain has TRBV24-1 and TRBJ1-2; D gene ambiguous. V was trimmed by 0 bases and J by 8 bases, leaving 9 bases between them. The CDR3 totals 13 residues. Germline V gene lookup returns CDR1 KGHDR and CDR2 SFDVKD. The CDR3 DNA reads TGTGCCACCAGTGATTTGGCAGGCGTCGGCTACACCTTC. Translating gives CATSDLAGVGYTF.

This clone was seen only once. The chain is built from TRBV10-1 and TRBJ2-3; TRBD1 might be the D (6 bases). V lost 11 bases, J lost 2 bases, and 17 bases lay in between. Per germline, CDR1 WNHNN and CDR2 SYGVQD (reference sequence). There are 14 residues in the CDR3. The DNA for the CDR3 is TGCGCCCGGTTGGTGGGGGCTCCCACAGATACGCAGTATTTT. As protein: CARLVGAPTDTQYF.

The chain is built from TRBV9 and TRBJ2-2, with D possibly TRBD2 on 6 matching bases. This CDR3 region has 16 residues. V lost 0 bases and J 3 bases, leaving 12 bases between the germline ends. Germline CDR1 and CDR2: SGDLS and YYNGEE. The CDR3 DNA reads as TGTGCCAGCAGCGTAGGCGCGGGACCTTACACCGGGGAGCTGTTTTTT. Protein sequence: CASSVGAGPYTGELFF. Together with reference TRBV9 and TRBJ2-2, the CDR3 gives the full variable domain: DSGVTQTPKHLITATGQRVTLRCSPRSGDLSVYWYQQSLDQGLQFLIQYYNGEERAKGNILERFSAQQFPDLHSELNLSSLELGDSALYFCASSVGAGPYTGELFFGEGSRLTVL.

The chain joins TRBV6-4 to TRBJ2-6; 7 bases agree with TRBD1. This CDR3 contains 16 residues. Germline loops: CDR1 MRHNA, CDR2 SNTAGT. V dropped 3 bases and J dropped 4; count of bases not matched to a gene: 6. In DNA, the CDR3 is TGTGCCAGCAGTGATGAGGGGGCTCACGGGGCCAACGTCCTGACTTTC. It translates to CASSDEGAHGANVLTF.

The chain combines TRBV5-1 with TRBJ2-7; D is possibly TRBD2 (6 bases). Trimming cost V 0 bases and J 2 bases, with 9 bases left between them. CDR3 size: 14 residues. Germline loops: CDR1 SGHRS, CDR2 YFSETQ. As DNA, the CDR3 is TGCGCCAGCAGCTTGGCGGGGGAGACCTACGAGCAGTACTTC. Its protein product is CASSLAGETYEQYF.

This sequence joins TRBV5-1 and TRBJ2-5, with 10 bases lining up with TRBD1. This CDR3 is built from 17 residues. In germline, CDR1 is SGHRS, CDR2 YFSETQ. V shed 0 bases, J shed 3 bases, and the junction held 8 bases outside the gene matches. The CDR3 spells CASSLGQGASYEETQYF. CDR3 bases: TGCGCCAGCAGCTTGGGACAGGGGGCATCTTACGAAGAGACCCAGTACTTC.

V usage is TRBV6-5 and J usage is TRBJ1-4; the match to TRBD1 covers 9 bases. J gave up 8 bases and V 2 bases, and 9 bases lay outside the gene matches. Per germline, CDR1 MNHEY and CDR2 SVGAGI. The CDR3 runs 16 residues. This CDR3 is CASSYGGTGLWEKLFF. CDR3 in DNA: TGTGCCAGCAGTTACGGGGGGACAGGGCTTTGGGAAAAACTGTTTTTT.

This clone appeared a single time. This chain uses TRBV10-3 with TRBJ1-2, with TRBD1 identical over 8 bases. The V segment lost 4 bases and the J segment 4 bases; nucleotides outside the gene matches: 5. The CDR3 covers 14 residues. CDR1 and CDR2 from the germline V gene are ENHRY and SYGVKD. Written as DNA, the CDR3 is TGTGCCATCAGTGGGACAGGGCAAAGCTATGGCTACACCTTC. Translating gives CAISGTGQSYGYTF.

The gene calls are TRBV2 and TRBJ1-2; D gene uncertain. V shed 8 bases and J shed 2 bases, with 15 bases lying between them. The CDR3 is 14 amino acids. In germline, CDR1 is SNHLY, CDR2 FYNNEI. Here the CDR3 reads CASWRLLLNYGYTF. For the CDR3, the DNA is TGTGCCAGCTGGAGACTTCTCCTAAACTATGGCTACACCTTC. The entire variable domain, with the rest obtained from reference TRBV2 and TRBJ1-2, is as follows: EPEVTQTPSHQVTQMGQEVILRCVPISNHLYFYWYRQILGQKVEFLVSFYNNEISEKSEIFDDQFSVERPDGSNFTLKIRSTKLEDSAMYFCASWRLLLNYGYTFGSGTRLTVV.

This chain links TRBV5-4 with TRBJ1-2; the D gene is possibly TRBD1 (5 bases). CDR3 length: 17 residues. V lost 2 bases and J 4 bases, leaving 21 bases between the germline ends. Germline V gene data show CDR1 as SGHNT and CDR2 as YYREEE (reference sequence). CDR3 nucleotides: TGTGCCAGCAGCTTTACCTTTCTATCAGGGTTGGGCTATGGCTACACCTTC. As protein: CASSFTFLSGLGYGYTF.

CDR3 nucleotides: TGTGCCGTCGCCGGGACAGGGGTTTATGGCTACACCTTC. Its translation is CAVAGTGVYGYTF. The chain has TRBV10-3 and TRBJ1-2; 10 positions agree with TRBD1. Trimming removed 11 bases from V and 5 bases from J; junction bases left unmatched: 8. The CDR3 is 13 residues long. Germline V gene sequence: CDR1 ENHRY, CDR2 SYGVKD.

The J gene is TRBJ2-7, the V gene TRBV7-2; the D gene is possibly TRBD2 (7 bases). Germline V lookup: CDR1 SGHTA, CDR2 FQGNSA. This CDR3 has 15 residues. V was pared by 3 bases and J by 0 bases, with 12 bases between. Here the CDR3 reads CASSLDSGTSYEQYF. CDR3 DNA: TGTGCCAGCAGCTTGGACAGCGGGACCTCCTACGAGCAGTACTTC. The full variable domain, in which reference TRBV7-2 and TRBJ2-7 provide the parts outside the CDR3, is GAGVSQSPSNKVTEKGKDVELRCDPISGHTALYWYRQSLGQGLEFLIYFQGNSAPDKSGLPSDRFSAERTGGSVSTLTIQRTQQEDSAVYLCASSLDSGTSYEQYFGPGTRLTVT.

This chain connects TRBV7-8 to TRBJ1-6; D may be TRBD1 (6 bases). V was clipped by 4 bases and J by 10 bases, with 11 bases between them. The CDR3 has 13 amino acids. Germline CDR1 reads SGHVS; CDR2 reads FQNEAQ. CDR3 residues: CASSSRDKSPLHF. The CDR3 DNA sequence: TGTGCCAGCAGCTCTCGGGACAAGTCACCCCTCCACTTT.